This T cell receptor (beta chain) appears in the sequencing data of a study of shared clonotypes between healthy human individuals. Study-level points and caveats: Richness estimates generally favored naive over memory subsets. Sequencing of the sorted subsets was shown by rarefaction to be incomplete despite large depth.

The CDR3 consists of 15 residues. V shed 0 bases and J shed 3 bases, with 9 bases lying between them. The germline V gene encodes CDR1 LNHNV and CDR2 YYDKDF (reference sequence). Donors were healthy HIV-negative adults without recently reported acute infections or vaccinations. This table comes from immunoSEQ multiplex PCR, and its TCRdb copy is limited to in-frame clones, with some not included. The repertoire consists of some 700,000 clones, with around 90% occurring once and the leading ten covering about 34%. This clone turned up a few times. The antigen is unknown. The rearrangement joins TRBV15 to TRBJ1-3; unclear D gene. The specimen sequenced was memory CD8+ T cells from PBMCs. Subset specified: CD45RO+ cells pooled with CCR7-negative TemRA cells. This TCR came from a man younger than 35 in good health. Some clones in this sample may be carry-over from other donors' samples. CDR3 sequence reads: CATSRDSRDGNTIYF. The CDR3 DNA sequence: TGTGCCACCAGCAGAGATTCGAGGGATGGAAACACCATATATTTT.